What follows is one T cell receptor (beta chain) and its context. What it binds is unknown. The data derive from a study of CXCR3-negative and CXCR3-positive naive CD8 T cells. CDR3 length equals 14 residues. The germline V gene encodes CDR1 SEHNR and CDR2 FQNEAQ (reference sequence). Whole-study findings and limits: For memory CD8+ cells diversity was much lower, but both naive subsets had comparably high diversity.

The method, 5' RACE with UMI labels, was used to prepare the TRB cDNA libraries. TCRdb reworked the 5' RACE reads into one entry per CDR3 protein, no DNA. The ten top clones account for over 1.5%, within a sample of roughly 90,000 distinct CDR3 sequences. Naive cells were sorted as CD45RO-, CCR7+, CD27+ and CD95-. The sample was naive CXCR3- CD8+ T cells from blood. Regarding subset: CD45RO-CCR7+CD27+CD95- naive CD8+ T cells lacking CXCR3 (TNR3-). The rearrangement links TRBV7-9 to TRBJ2-7; without DNA, the TCRdb call of TRBD1 cannot be checked. The sequence came from a human donor in good health. Some clones in this sample may be carry-over from other donors' samples. The CDR3 sequence is CASSATLTGYEQYF.